The sequence of this T cell receptor (beta chain) was determined in a study of OX40 agonist ivuxolimab in advanced cancers. Some background on the complete study: Ivuxolimab, which targeted the costimulatory receptor OX40 (CD134), was an agonistic, fully human IgG2 monoclonal antibody. Patients were allowed to have had prior anti-PD-1, anti-PD-L1 or anti-CTLA-4 therapy, and less than 45% of the dose-escalation patients had previously received checkpoint inhibitors. Intravenous ivuxolimab was administered to patients every 2 weeks at six dose levels: 0.01, 0.1, 0.3, 1.5, 3 and 10 mg/kg. The paper reports the monotherapy dose-escalation portion (N = 52 patients) of the phase I ivuxolimab trial. The point of sequencing TCRbeta in the periphery was to test whether ivuxolimab changed TCR sequence diversity and drove clonal T-cell expansion. Partial responses were achieved by three dose-escalation patients, of whom one had hepatocellular carcinoma and two had cutaneous melanoma. A male proportion of almost 85% and a mean age of around 60 years, ranging from roughly 20 to 80, were recorded for the dose-escalation cohort. Of the 50 to 55 patients in dose escalation, about 20 had hepatocellular carcinoma, some 15 had melanoma, 9 had renal cell carcinoma and 9 had head and neck cancer. General conclusions and limits of the study: In the 0.1-3.0 mg/kg groups, partial responders had among the lowest normalized peripheral clonal expansion, particularly in CD8+ T cells. After ivuxolimab, CD8+ T cells had more expanded clones than CD4+ T cells on average. The antigen specificity of the peripheral T cells that underwent clonal expansion was not determined. Low levels of normalized T-cell clonal expansion were also shown by some nonresponding patients. Clonal expansion of both CD4+ and CD8+ blood T cells was observed from baseline to week 6 at doses 0.1 to 3.0 mg/kg.

Genomic DNA was extracted from sorted cells for sequencing of the TCRbeta CDR3 region. The immunoSEQ Assay was used for sequencing of TCRbeta CDR3 regions. TCRdb stores this immuneACCESS table with in-frame sequences only. Part of the clones is absent; in the studies checked, under half of the shortfall reflects unresolved V genes, and no reason is known for the rest. Across this sample there are roughly 20,000 clones, with 80% to 90% seen only once. Of the sample, less than 70% is held by the ten largest clones. The trial excluded patients who had a history of autoimmune disease or were on systemic immunosuppression. Peripheral blood for TCR sequencing was collected from all dose cohorts at baseline, on cycle 4 day 1, and on cycle 7 day 1. The samples were taken from a phase I, first-in-human, multicenter, open-label dose-escalation trial of ivuxolimab. Adults with locally advanced or metastatic melanoma, renal cell, hepatocellular, or head and neck squamous cell carcinoma were enrolled in the trial. CD4+ and CD8+ T cells were sorted separately from peripheral blood before TCR sequencing.

After removal of 6 bases from V and 4 bases from J, the junction retains 15 bases not matched to a gene. The CDR3 sequence holds 17 residues, the cysteine and phenylalanine included. Here the CDR3 DNA is all that survives: 51 bases in frame from base 1. CDR1 and CDR2, looked up from the germline V gene, are SNHLY and FYNNEI. Details on this clone: It has no known antigen specificity. Base qualities are missing; no much larger clone stands one base away.

The clonotype comes from an adult with an advanced solid tumor such as melanoma, head and neck, liver or kidney cancer. Rearrangement joined TRBV2 to TRBJ2-4; TRBD1 lines up with 7 middle nucleotides. Sequencing was performed on CD4+ or CD8+ T cells sorted from blood, taken in a trial of the OX40 agonist ivuxolimab. The DNA sequence is TGTGCCAGCAGCGGACAGGCATCGGGTTTCGTTAAAAACATTCAGTACTTC. Translated, it gives CASSGQASGFVKNIQYF.